This T cell receptor beta chain stems from a study of T cells after yellow fever vaccination. Study-wide points: A small share of clonotypes appeared in both CD4 and CD8 compartments. Compared with primary, the secondary response was weaker and peaked at day 5, not 15. Reappearance after the booster was observed for most primary-vaccination clones (roughly 96% CD4, about 86% CD8).

This clonotype was observed many times. Its cognate antigen is unknown. This CDR3 has 17 amino acids. Germline assignment: CDR1 SEHNR and CDR2 FQNEAQ (reference sequence). Losses at the gene ends were 5 bases for V and 2 bases for J; bases not matched to a gene: 8. Making TCR cDNA involved 5'RACE template switching, which added UMIs and a universal primer site. TCRdb analysed the 5' RACE reads with MiXCR anew, one entry per CDR3 protein. The data hold 150,000 or so distinct CDR3 sequences, with 6.5% to 8.5% observed a single time. The chain carries TRBV7-9 and TRBJ2-3; 12 bases map to TRBD1. The sequences come from CD4+ T cells sorted from PBMCs, collected around 5 days after the first yellow fever vaccination. The sequence came from a young man who received the YFV17D yellow fever vaccine. The CDR3 region is CASSPRDRGRVTDTQYF. CDR3 nucleotide sequence: TGTGCCAGCAGCCCCCGGGACAGGGGGCGCGTCACAGATACGCAGTATTTT.